The 13 T cell receptor beta chains listed next were all sequenced from one sample in a study of shared clonotypes between healthy human individuals. CD8 cells regarded as naive lacked CD45RO, were positively chosen for CCR7, and omitted terminally differentiated effector memory CD45RA+ cells. Some clones are missing from TCRdb's copy, which holds only in-frame ones; the method was immunoSEQ multiplex PCR. Of roughly 850,000 clones listed, 95% to 97% were seen once; the top ten hold over 0.2%. The sequenced sample consisted of naive CD8+ T cells sorted from blood. The source of these receptors is a man between 25 and 39 years old in good health.

The genes are TRBV7-9 and TRBJ2-5; D remains ambiguous. The CDR3 is 15 amino acids. Germline assignment: CDR1 SEHNR and CDR2 FQNEAQ (reference sequence). V dropped 6 bases and J dropped 3 bases, with 17 bases sitting between them. The CDR3 region is CASSPGIRPEETQYF. The CDR3 DNA sequence: TGTGCCAGCAGTCCCGGCATTAGACCGGAAGAGACCCAGTACTTC.

The V gene is TRBV5-1, the J gene TRBJ2-7; 7 bases align to TRBD2. J gave up 4 bases and V 4 bases, and 8 bases lay outside the gene matches. The CDR3 length is 14 residues. Germline lookup yields CDR1 SGHRS and CDR2 YFSETQ. CDR3 in amino acids: CASSPPLAPYEQYF. As DNA, the CDR3 is TGCGCCAGCAGCCCCCCACTAGCGCCTTACGAGCAGTACTTC.

This chain connects TRBV27 to TRBJ1-4; D is possibly TRBD1 (6 bases). From germline, CDR1 is MNHEY and CDR2 SMNVEV (reference sequence). The CDR3 has 13 residues. V gave up 2 bases and J gave up 8 bases, with 9 bases separating them. CDR3 protein: CASSLRGREKLFF. CDR3 nucleotide sequence: TGTGCCAGCAGTTTACGGGGGCGGGAAAAACTGTTTTTT.

This clone was found once. The chain is built from TRBV28 and TRBJ2-5; D is unclear. The length of the CDR3 is 12 residues. V gave up 1 base and J gave up 0 bases, with 0 bases separating them. Germline V gene lookup returns CDR1 MDHEN and CDR2 SYDVKM. The CDR3 region has the DNA TGTGCCAGCAGTTTATACCAAGAGACCCAGTACTTC. Translating it yields CASSLYQETQYF. Drawing the rest from reference TRBV28 and TRBJ2-5, the complete variable domain is DVKVTQSSRYLVKRTGEKVFLECVQDMDHENMFWYRQDPGLGLRLIYFSYDVKMKEKGDIPEGYSVSREKKERFSLILESASTNQTSMYLCASSLYQETQYFGPGTRLLVL.

This rearrangement joins TRBV5-1 to TRBJ2-1, with 8 bases lining up with TRBD1. This CDR3 spans 16 amino acids. V lost 4 bases and J lost 0; bases outside the gene matches: 6. CDR1 and CDR2 (germline): SGHRS, YFSETQ. The CDR3, as DNA: TGCGCCAGCAGCCACAGGGGGTTGAGCTCCTACAATGAGCAGTTCTTC. Encoded protein: CASSHRGLSSYNEQFF. The full variable domain, in which reference TRBV5-1 and TRBJ2-1 provide the parts outside the CDR3, is KAGVTQTPRYLIKTRGQQVTLSCSPISGHRSVSWYQQTPGQGLQFLFEYFSETQRNKGNFPGRFSGRQFSNSRSEMNVSTLELGDSALYLCASSHRGLSSYNEQFFGPGTRLTVL.

The chain recombines TRBV4-1 with TRBJ2-7; TRBD1 aligns across 7 bases. The trim removed 3 bases at V and 2 bases at J, leaving 16 bases unmatched. The CDR3 contains 18 residues. Germline V lookup: CDR1 MGHRA, CDR2 YSYEKL. The DNA for the CDR3 is TGCGCCAGCAGCCACGGCTTAAAGACAGGGAAGATGACCTACGAGCAGTACTTC. Translating it yields CASSHGLKTGKMTYEQYF.

A word on this clone: A read error may be the cause here, since a much bigger clone is one base away. The chain employs TRBV14 and TRBJ1-2; possible D gene TRBD1, 6 bases. This CDR3 region has 14 residues. Germline V gene sequence: CDR1 SGHDN, CDR2 FVKESK. Trimming left V 5 bases short and J 0 bases short, with 10 bases between. CDR3 coding DNA: TGTGCCAGCAGCTGGGACACCACTAACTATGGCTACACCTTC. Translation: CASSWDTTNYGYTF.

The chain combines TRBV5-1 with TRBJ2-7; TRBD2 aligns across 13 bases. The germline gives CDR1 SGHRS, CDR2 YFSETQ. This CDR3 has 21 amino acids. With 4 bases clipped from V and 6 bases from J, the junction kept 25 bases outside the gene matches. The DNA for the CDR3 is TGCGCCAGCAGCCCTAATCCTGACAGGCAGGGACTAGCGGGAAATTATTGCGAGCAGTACTTC. This gives the protein CASSPNPDRQGLAGNYCEQYF.

The CDR3 is CASRDPLAGARWNEQFF. In DNA form, the CDR3 reads TGCGCCAGCAGAGACCCCCTAGCGGGAGCGAGGTGGAATGAGCAGTTCTTC. The rearrangement joins TRBV10-2 to TRBJ2-1, with 10 bases fitting TRBD2. Looked up from germline, CDR1 is WSHSY and CDR2 is SAAADI. CDR3 size: 17 residues. After removal of 6 bases from V and 7 bases from J, the junction contained 15 bases not matched to a gene.

The chain uses TRBV7-6 and TRBJ2-1; no clear D. Trimming left V 5 bases short and J 2 bases short, with 16 bases between. Germline V CDR1 and CDR2: SGHVS, FNYEAQ. This CDR3 has 16 residues. The CDR3 DNA sequence: TGTGCCAGCAGCCCATTCGCGGCCGAAACCTACAATGAGCAGTTCTTC. It codes for CASSPFAAETYNEQFF. Drawing the rest from reference TRBV7-6 and TRBJ2-1, the complete variable domain is GAGVSQSPRYKVTKRGQDVALRCDPISGHVSLYWYRQALGQGPEFLTYFNYEAQQDKSGLPNDRFSAERPEGSISTLTIQRTEQRDSAMYRCASSPFAAETYNEQFFGPGTRLTVL.

The chain carries TRBV2 and TRBJ2-2; TRBD2 is a possible D gene (6 bases). The germline gives CDR1 SNHLY, CDR2 FYNNEI. V lost 6 bases, J lost 6 bases, and 14 bases lay in between. The CDR3 consists of 14 residues. The CDR3 sequence: CASRGRFSAGELFF. The CDR3 DNA follows: TGTGCCAGCAGGGGGAGGTTCAGCGCCGGGGAGCTGTTTTTT.

This clone was seen only once. The genes are TRBV5-4 and TRBJ2-7, with 12 nucleotides matching TRBD2. The CDR3 is made up of 15 amino acids. After removal of 4 bases from V and 7 bases from J, the junction contained 9 bases not matched to a gene. The germline V gene has CDR1 SGHNT and CDR2 YYREEE (reference sequence). The CDR3 is CASSATSGRKREQYF. CDR3 in DNA: TGTGCCAGCAGCGCGACTAGCGGGAGAAAAAGGGAGCAGTACTTC. Full variable domain (missing parts from reference TRBV5-4 and TRBJ2-7): ETGVTQSPTHLIKTRGQQVTLRCSSQSGHNTVSWYQQALGQGPQFIFQYYREEENGRGNFPPRFSGLQFPNYSSELNVNALELDDSALYLCASSATSGRKREQYFGPGTRLTVT.

This clone was recorded once. The rearrangement joins TRBV7-2 to TRBJ2-3; D is tentatively TRBD1 or TRBD2 (5 bases each). CDR1 and CDR2 from the germline V gene are SGHTA and FQGNSA. CDR3 length: 14 residues. V lost 1 base, J lost 3 bases, and 8 bases lay in between. The CDR3 region has the DNA TGTGCCAGCAGCTTAGTTGAGGGGACAGATACGCAGTATTTT. Residues: CASSLVEGTDTQYF. The full variable domain, in which reference TRBV7-2 and TRBJ2-3 provide the parts outside the CDR3, is GAGVSQSPSNKVTEKGKDVELRCDPISGHTALYWYRQSLGQGLEFLIYFQGNSAPDKSGLPSDRFSAERTGGSVSTLTIQRTQQEDSAVYLCASSLVEGTDTQYFGPGTRLTVL.